This T cell receptor (beta chain) was profiled in a study of blood T cell repertoires in COVID-19. About the study: From the United States, Italy and Spain came samples of acute and convalescent COVID-19. Sample material is recorded as cDNA or gDNA derived from T cells, B-cell-depleted T cells, or PBMCs.

Study processing details: By means of reference gene primer amplification, nucleated cell counts were estimated. Using immunoSEQ multiplex PCR, the repertoire was profiled, and TCRdb retains in-frame clones only, with some absent. The DNA was the basis for D and trimming; V, J and clone size are from that table. The repertoire holds approximately 180,000 clones, approximately 86% seen once, with more than 1.5% in the top ten. The CDR3 length is 11 residues. Germline V gives CDR1 DFQATT, CDR2 SNEGSKA (reference sequence). V was clipped by 3 bases and J by 3 bases, with 4 bases between them. This chain uses TRBV20-1 with TRBJ2-3; unclear D gene. This receptor was taken from a woman aged 50 to 65 with acute or convalescent COVID-19. Sequenced input: peripheral blood. CDR3: CSASGTDTQYF. The CDR3 DNA sequence: TGCAGTGCTAGCGGGACAGATACGCAGTATTTT.